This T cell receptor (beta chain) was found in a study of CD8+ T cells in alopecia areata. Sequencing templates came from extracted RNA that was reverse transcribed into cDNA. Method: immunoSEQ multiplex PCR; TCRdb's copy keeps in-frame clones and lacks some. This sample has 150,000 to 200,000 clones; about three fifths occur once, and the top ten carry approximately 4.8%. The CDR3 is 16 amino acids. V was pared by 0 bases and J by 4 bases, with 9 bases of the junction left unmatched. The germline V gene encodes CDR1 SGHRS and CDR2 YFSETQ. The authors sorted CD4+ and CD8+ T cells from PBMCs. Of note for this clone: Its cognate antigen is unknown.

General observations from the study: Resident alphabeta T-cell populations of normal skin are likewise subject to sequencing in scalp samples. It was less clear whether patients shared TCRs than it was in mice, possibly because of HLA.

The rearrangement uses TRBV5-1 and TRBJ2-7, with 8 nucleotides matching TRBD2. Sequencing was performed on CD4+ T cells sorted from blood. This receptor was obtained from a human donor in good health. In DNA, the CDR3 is TGCGCCAGCAGCTTGGAACTAGCGGTCCAAGGGTACGAGCAGTACTTC. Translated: CASSLELAVQGYEQYF.